One T cell receptor (beta chain) is described in this entry. Per the authors' pipeline: Estimation of nucleated cell counts was performed using reference gene primer amplification. Assay: immunoSEQ multiplex PCR; the TCRdb copy retains only in-frame clones and omits some. For V, J and clone size, that table is used; D and trimming come from the DNA. The sample contains roughly 320,000 clones, approximately 90% of which appear only once. The sample comes from a study of blood T cell repertoires in COVID-19. Study details: Some COVID-19 samples were acute and others convalescent; all came from the United States, Italy and Spain. PBMCs, B-cell-depleted T cells, or T cells were the source of the cDNA or gDNA that made up the material.

In Seattle, patients joined the study during active infection and were tracked longitudinally. Sequenced: peripheral blood. The source of this sequence is a woman between 50 and 59 years old with COVID-19, enrolled during active disease.

The CDR3 reads CASGLGRTGSTDTQYF. The DNA of the CDR3 is TGTGCTAGTGGTTTGGGCCGGACAGGGAGCACAGATACGCAGTATTTT. The rearrangement links TRBV12-5 to TRBJ2-3, with 8 bases identical to TRBD1. Trimming took 1 base from V and 0 from J; bases not matched to a gene: 3. Germline CDR1 reads LGHNT; CDR2 reads FRNRAP. The CDR3 is 16 amino acids.